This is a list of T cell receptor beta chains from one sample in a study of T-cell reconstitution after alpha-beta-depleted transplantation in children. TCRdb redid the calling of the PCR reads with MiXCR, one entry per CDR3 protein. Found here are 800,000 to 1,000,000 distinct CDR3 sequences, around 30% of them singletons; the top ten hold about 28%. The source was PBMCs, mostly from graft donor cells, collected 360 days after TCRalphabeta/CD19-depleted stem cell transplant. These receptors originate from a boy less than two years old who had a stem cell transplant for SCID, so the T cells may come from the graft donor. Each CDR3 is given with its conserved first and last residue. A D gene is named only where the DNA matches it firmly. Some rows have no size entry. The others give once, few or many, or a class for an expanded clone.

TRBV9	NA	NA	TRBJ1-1	CASTSGVTNTEAFF	TGTGCCAGCACCTCGGGTGTTACGAACACTGAAGCTTTCTTT
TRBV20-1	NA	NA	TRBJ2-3	CSAREGPGDTQYF	TGCAGTGCTAGAGAGGGACCGGGGGATACGCAGTATTTT
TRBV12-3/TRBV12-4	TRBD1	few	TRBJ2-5	CASSLTGQAGETQYF	TGTGCCAGCAGTCTAACCGGACAGGCCGGGGAGACCCAGTACTTC
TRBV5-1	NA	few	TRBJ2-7	CASSSKRVGGHPEQYF	TGCGCCAGCAGCTCTAAAAGGGTCGGAGGGCATCCCGAGCAGTACTTC
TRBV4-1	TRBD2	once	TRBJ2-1	CASSHGLAGGHYEQFF	TGCGCCAGCAGCCATGGACTAGCGGGGGGGCACTATGAGCAGTTCTTC
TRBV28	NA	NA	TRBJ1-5	CASSFIRGGRQPQHF	TGTGCCAGCAGTTTTATCCGGGGCGGGCGTCAGCCCCAGCATTTT
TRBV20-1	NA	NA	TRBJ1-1	CSARRGEDTEAFF	TGCAGTGCTAGGCGGGGGGAGGACACTGAAGCTTTCTTT
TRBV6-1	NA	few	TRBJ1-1	CASSAEGVPTEAFF	TGTGCCAGCAGTGCGGAGGGGGTCCCCACTGAAGCTTTCTTT
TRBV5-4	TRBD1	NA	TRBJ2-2	CASSPRQGAYTGELFF	TGTGCCAGCAGCCCAAGACAGGGGGCCTACACCGGGGAGCTGTTTTTT
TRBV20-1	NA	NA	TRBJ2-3	CSARRESTSTDTQYF	TGCAGTGCTAGAAGAGAGTCCACTAGCACAGATACGCAGTATTTT
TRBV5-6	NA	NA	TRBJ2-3	CASSWRVSGAKGTDTQYF	TGTGCCAGCAGCTGGCGGGTGTCGGGAGCAAAGGGCACAGATACGCAGTATTTT